These 10 T cell receptor beta chains came from one sample sequenced in a study of blood T cell repertoires in COVID-19 (dated by TCRdb to 2020 to 2022). The library was obtained by the immunoSEQ multiplex PCR assay. TCRdb carries this immuneACCESS record with in-frame sequences only. Its versions omit some clonotypes, under half of them owing to an unresolved V gene in the studies checked, with the rest unexplained. The sample table holds about 280,000 clones, of which 80% to 90% were seen once. Approximately 4.6% of the sample is taken by the ten largest. The sequenced sample was peripheral blood. The source of these receptors is a man aged 40-50 years with acute or convalescent COVID-19.

This chain uses TRBV28 with TRBJ1-1, with TRBD1 identical over 9 bases. There are 17 residues in the CDR3. The ends lost 1 base at V and 4 bases at J; junction bases unmatched: 10. Germline V gene sequence: CDR1 MDHEN, CDR2 SYDVKM. CDR3 coding DNA: TGTGCCAGCAGTTTATCTCCCGGACAGGGGTCGGGCACTGAAGCTTTCTTT. Residues: CASSLSPGQGSGTEAFF.

In this sample, this clone turned up once. CDR3 residues: CASSHRVDTEAFF. The DNA for the CDR3 is TGTGCCAGCAGCCACAGGGTCGACACTGAAGCTTTCTTT. This chain links TRBV7-8 with TRBJ1-1; a possible D gene is TRBD1 (6 bases). CDR1 is SGHVS and CDR2 is FQNEAQ in the germline V gene. V lost 5 bases and J 3 bases, leaving 10 bases between the germline ends. The CDR3 has 13 amino acids.

The gene calls are TRBV11-2 and TRBJ1-6; 9 bases fit TRBD1. Germline V gene data show CDR1 as SGHAT and CDR2 as FQNNGV. The CDR3 spans 18 residues. V shed 3 bases, J shed 0 bases, and the junction held 6 bases outside the gene matches. The CDR3 DNA is TGTGCCAGCAGCTTGGGAACAGGGGGCATCTCCTATAATTCACCCCTCCACTTT. The encoded protein is CASSLGTGGISYNSPLHF.

CDR3: CASSFSGGVRVLGGNTEAFF. The CDR3, as DNA: TGTGCCAGCAGTTTTTCGGGAGGGGTGAGGGTGTTGGGAGGGAACACTGAAGCTTTCTTT. The chain uses TRBV27 and TRBJ1-1; a possible D gene is TRBD1 (5 bases). Trimming took 3 bases from V and 1 from J, leaving 27 bases between them. Germline V gene sequence: CDR1 MNHEY, CDR2 SMNVEV (reference sequence). The CDR3 consists of 20 residues.

The rearrangement uses TRBV19 and TRBJ2-3; a possible D gene is TRBD2 (6 bases). The CDR3 is 15 amino acids. Germline loops: CDR1 LNHDA, CDR2 SQIVND (reference sequence). The V end lost 3 bases, the J end lost 0 bases, and 10 bases lay between the germline ends. The CDR3 DNA reads TGTGCCAGTAGTATGAGCGGGCTAAGCACAGATACGCAGTATTTT. Translating gives CASSMSGLSTDTQYF.

This chain uses TRBV12-5 with TRBJ2-3, with D unclear. Germline V CDR1 and CDR2: LGHNT, FRNRAP. The V gene lost 5 bases and the J gene lost 2 bases, with 8 bases spanning the gap. The CDR3 is made up of 13 amino acids. Here the CDR3 reads CASGPPTTDTQYF. CDR3 sequence (DNA): TGTGCTAGTGGTCCCCCTACCACAGATACGCAGTATTTT.

The J gene is TRBJ2-1, the V gene TRBV10-1, with D maybe TRBD2 (5 bases). V was shortened by 5 bases and J by 0 bases, with 8 bases between the two germline ends. This CDR3 is built from 14 residues. Germline CDR1 and CDR2: WNHNN and SYGVQD (reference sequence). CDR3 protein: CASSKGGSYNEQFF. The CDR3 nucleotides read TGCGCCAGCAGTAAAGGAGGCTCCTACAATGAGCAGTTCTTC.

The chain employs TRBV12-3 or TRBV12-4 and TRBJ2-3, with D maybe TRBD1 (5 bases). Trimming took off 5 bases at V and 5 bases at J, with 11 bases between the two ends. The CDR3 extends over 13 amino acids. The CDR3 region has the DNA TGTGCCAGCAGTATCGACAGAGAAGATACGCAGTATTTT. Protein sequence: CASSIDREDTQYF.

The chain carries TRBV5-1 and TRBJ2-2, with D tentatively TRBD1 (6 bases). The germline V gene encodes CDR1 SGHRS and CDR2 YFSETQ. The CDR3 totals 13 residues. The V end was cut by 7 bases, the J end by 6 bases, with 13 bases between. The CDR3 region is CASLNRGSGELFF. DNA for the CDR3: TGCGCCAGCCTCAATAGGGGGTCCGGGGAGCTGTTTTTT.

This clone was counted between two and nine times. The rearrangement uses TRBV5-1 and TRBJ1-1; TRBD1 might be the D (6 bases). The CDR3 length is 15 residues. Trimming stripped 3 bases from V and 3 bases from J, with 15 bases between. CDR1 is SGHRS and CDR2 is YFSETQ in the germline V gene. The CDR3 spells CASSWADRPYTEAFF. CDR3 nucleotide sequence: TGCGCCAGCAGCTGGGCCGACAGGCCTTACACTGAAGCTTTCTTT. The variable domain in full, completed from reference TRBV5-1 and TRBJ1-1, reads KAGVTQTPRYLIKTRGQQVTLSCSPISGHRSVSWYQQTPGQGLQFLFEYFSETQRNKGNFPGRFSGRQFSNSRSEMNVSTLELGDSALYLCASSWADRPYTEAFFGQGTRLTVV.